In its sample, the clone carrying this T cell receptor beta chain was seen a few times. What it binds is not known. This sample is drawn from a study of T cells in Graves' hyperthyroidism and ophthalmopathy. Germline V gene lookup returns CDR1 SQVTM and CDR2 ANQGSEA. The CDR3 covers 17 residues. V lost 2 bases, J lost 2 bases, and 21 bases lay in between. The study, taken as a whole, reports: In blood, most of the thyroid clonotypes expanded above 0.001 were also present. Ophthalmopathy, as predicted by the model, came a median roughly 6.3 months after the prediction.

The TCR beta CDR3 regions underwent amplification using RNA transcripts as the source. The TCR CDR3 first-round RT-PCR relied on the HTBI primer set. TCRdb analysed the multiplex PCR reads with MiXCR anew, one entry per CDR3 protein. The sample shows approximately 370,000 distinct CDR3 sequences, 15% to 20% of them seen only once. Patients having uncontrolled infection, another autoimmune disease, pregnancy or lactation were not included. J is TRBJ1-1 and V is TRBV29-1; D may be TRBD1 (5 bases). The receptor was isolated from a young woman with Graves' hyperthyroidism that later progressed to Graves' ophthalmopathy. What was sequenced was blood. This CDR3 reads CSVESGTGSLSNTEAFF. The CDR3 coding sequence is TGCAGCGTTGAAAGCGGTACAGGTTCCCTTTCCAACACTGAAGCTTTCTTT.